A single sample is the source of the 28 T cell receptor beta chains below, sequenced in a study of Ad26.COV2.S vaccination and SARS-CoV-2 variants. Regarding treatment: around 19 received Ad26.COV2.S at low or high dose, single or two shots; about five received placebo; per-sample allocation not given. The samples were gathered on day 63 after the first injection of vaccine or placebo. The repertoire was sequenced with immunoSEQ multiplex PCR; TCRdb's copy has only in-frame clones and lacks some. The table shows 300,000 to 500,000 clones, with approximately 86% occurring only once. This specimen was peripheral blood, taken in a trial of Ad26.COV2.S vaccine versus placebo. The source is a person between 18 and 59 years old who received the Ad26.COV2.S COVID-19 vaccine or a placebo.

Here the CDR3 DNA reads TGCGCCAGCAGCCCACATAGCTCCTACAATGAGCAGTTCTTC. Its protein product is CASSPHSSYNEQFF. The V call is TRBV5-1, the J call TRBJ2-1, with D unclear. Germline V gene sequence: CDR1 SGHRS, CDR2 YFSETQ. The germline V and J ends were trimmed by 4 bases and 0 bases, with 8 bases remaining between them. This CDR3 region has 14 residues.

This chain connects TRBV28 to TRBJ1-3; D gene ambiguous. The CDR3 loop spans 15 amino acids. Trimming cost V 4 bases and J 0 bases, with 10 bases left between them. Germline values: CDR1 MDHEN, CDR2 SYDVKM. In DNA form, the CDR3 reads TGTGCCAGCAGTTCCGCCGGCAGCTCTGGAAACACCATATATTTT. Amino acid sequence: CASSSAGSSGNTIYF. The complete variable domain, with remaining parts taken from reference TRBV28 and TRBJ1-3, reads DVKVTQSSRYLVKRTGEKVFLECVQDMDHENMFWYRQDPGLGLRLIYFSYDVKMKEKGDIPEGYSVSREKKERFSLILESASTNQTSMYLCASSSAGSSGNTIYFGEGSWLTVV.

V and J are TRBV11-2 and TRBJ1-1; unclear D gene. Germline loops: CDR1 SGHAT, CDR2 FQNNGV. V was cut by 5 bases and J by 4 bases, with 20 bases left in between. This CDR3 has 16 amino acids. CDR3 region: CASSKRGALSPTEAFF. The CDR3 coding sequence is TGTGCCAGCAGCAAACGGGGAGCTCTATCACCCACTGAAGCTTTCTTT.

The chain has TRBV4-1 and TRBJ1-6, with TRBD1 as a possible D gene (5 bases). Germline loops: CDR1 MGHRA, CDR2 YSYEKL. The CDR3 loop spans 17 amino acids. V was pared by 4 bases and J by 9 bases, with 22 bases between. CDR3: CASSRPSGALRGSPLHF. The CDR3 DNA reads TGCGCCAGCAGCCGCCCCTCTGGGGCTCTGCGTGGTTCACCCCTCCACTTT.

This rearrangement joins TRBV21-1 to TRBJ1-5; no DNA check was done on the table's D call, TRBD1. TRBV21-1 is marked as a pseudogene. The CDR3 contains 19 residues. Written as DNA, the CDR3 is TGTGCCAGCAGCAAAGGAGACAGGGGGGGGAGGCCCGACAATCAGCCCCAGCATTTT. Translating it yields CASSKGDRGGRPDNQPQHF.

J is TRBJ2-7 and V is TRBV13; D remains unclear. Germline V gene data show CDR1 as PRHDT and CDR2 as FYEKMQ (reference sequence). Trimming left V 5 bases short and J 4 bases short, with 12 bases between. This CDR3 has 13 amino acids. In DNA form, the CDR3 reads TGTGCCAGCAGCCTCGGACGCGGTTACGAGCAGTACTTC. Residues: CASSLGRGYEQYF.

This sequence joins TRBV19 and TRBJ2-5, with a tentative D call TRBD2 (6 bases). CDR1 and CDR2 (germline): LNHDA, SQIVND (reference sequence). V lost 3 bases, J lost 4 bases, and 9 bases lay in between. This CDR3 contains 13 residues. The CDR3 here is CASSMRRGETQYF. CDR3 DNA: TGTGCCAGTAGTATGCGGAGGGGAGAGACCCAGTACTTC.

As DNA, the CDR3 is TGTGCCAGCAGCTTAGCTGCAGGGCCATCCTACGAGCAGTACTTC. Protein product: CASSLAAGPSYEQYF. The V call is TRBV11-2, the J call TRBJ2-7, with a weak D call TRBD1 (5 bases). There are 15 residues in the CDR3. The germline V and J ends were trimmed by 1 base and 1 base, with 11 bases remaining between them. Germline assignment: CDR1 SGHAT and CDR2 FQNNGV.

The chain joins TRBV5-5 to TRBJ1-6; D might be TRBD1 (6 bases). V gave up 4 bases and J gave up 0 bases, with 8 bases separating them. CDR1 and CDR2 (germline): SGHKS, YYEKEE (reference sequence). This CDR3 spans 15 amino acids. CDR3 sequence: CASSEDSSYNSPLHF. DNA for the CDR3: TGTGCCAGCAGCGAGGACAGCTCCTATAATTCACCCCTCCACTTT.

The genes are TRBV13 and TRBJ2-7; 7 bases match TRBD1. The length of the CDR3 is 15 residues. Germline lookup yields CDR1 PRHDT and CDR2 FYEKMQ (reference sequence). V was pared by 6 bases and J by 6 bases, with 14 bases of the junction left unmatched. CDR3 nucleotides: TGTGCCAGCAGTTCCAGACAGGGTTGGACCAGCGAGCAGTACTTC. Translation: CASSSRQGWTSEQYF.

The gene calls are TRBV6-5 and TRBJ2-1; D is undetermined. This CDR3 comprises 14 residues. Germline V gene lookup returns CDR1 MNHEY and CDR2 SVGAGI. The ends were cut back, 5 bases at V and 4 bases at J, with 12 bases in the middle. The CDR3 DNA reads TGTGCCAGCAGTCTACAGAGAAGATACAATGAGCAGTTCTTC. The encoded protein is CASSLQRRYNEQFF.

The V call is TRBV18, the J call TRBJ2-3; 7 positions match TRBD1. Germline V gene data show CDR1 as KGHSH and CDR2 as LQKENI. This CDR3 is 15 amino acids long. V lost 6 bases and J lost 1; bases outside the gene matches: 7. The CDR3 DNA reads TGTGCCAGCTCCCAAGGGGGCCTCGGCACAGATACGCAGTATTTT. Its translation: CASSQGGLGTDTQYF.

CDR3 in amino acids: CASGPLGQANYGYTF. CDR3 nucleotides: TGTGCCAGCGGGCCCCTGGGACAGGCAAACTATGGCTACACCTTC. This chain links TRBV2 with TRBJ1-2, with 8 bases identical to TRBD1. V was pared by 8 bases and J by 2 bases, with 10 bases of the junction left unmatched. Germline-derived CDR1 and CDR2 are SNHLY and FYNNEI. The CDR3 covers 15 residues.

The chain couples TRBV7-9 to TRBJ2-2; D gene unclear. This CDR3 has 14 amino acids. The V gene's germline CDR1 is SEHNR and CDR2 FQNEAQ (reference sequence). Trimming pared 1 base from V and 4 bases from J, leaving 7 bases between. CDR3 loop: CASSLEWGTGELFF. Here the CDR3 DNA reads TGTGCCAGCAGCTTAGAATGGGGCACCGGGGAGCTGTTTTTT.

V usage is TRBV24-1 and J usage is TRBJ2-3; TRBD1 agrees at 7 bases. Germline-derived CDR1 and CDR2 are KGHDR and SFDVKD. The V and J ends lost 4 bases and 0 bases, in that order; junction bases with no gene match: 0. This CDR3 has 14 residues. The CDR3 DNA reads as TGTGCCACCAGTGAAGGGGGCAGCACAGATACGCAGTATTTT. Its translation: CATSEGGSTDTQYF.

The DNA for the CDR3 is TGTGCCAGCAGAGACAGGAAGGCAACTAATGAAAAACTGTTTTTT. Amino acids: CASRDRKATNEKLFF. The V call is TRBV3-1 (or the pseudogene TRBV3-2), the J call TRBJ1-4; TRBD1 might be the D (6 bases). The CDR3 is 15 amino acids. Germline loops: CDR1 LGHDT, CDR2 YNNKEL (reference sequence). Between the trimmed V and J ends, which lost 6 bases and 0 bases, there was a span of 11 bases.

The V and J genes are TRBV25-1 and TRBJ1-1, with 7 nucleotides matching TRBD1. V lost 4 bases and J lost 0; bases outside the gene matches: 2. The CDR3 loop spans 14 amino acids. Germline V gives CDR1 MGHDK, CDR2 SYGVNS. The DNA of the CDR3 is TGTGCCAGCAGTGTGAGGGGGCTGAACACTGAAGCTTTCTTT. This translates into CASSVRGLNTEAFF.

This chain links TRBV3-1 (or the pseudogene TRBV3-2) with TRBJ1-6; D not resolved. The CDR3 is 12 amino acids. With 10 bases removed from V and 14 bases from J, the gap between germline ends came to 18 bases. Germline V gene data show CDR1 as LGHDT and CDR2 as YNNKEL (reference sequence). The CDR3 nucleotides read TGTGCCACGGCCGACGGGCTGGGGACCCTCCACTTT. As protein: CATADGLGTLHF.

V gene TRBV25-1 combines with J gene TRBJ2-3, with 12 bases lining up with TRBD2. The CDR3 covers 15 residues. Germline trimming cut 7 bases from V and 5 bases from J; bases unmatched to any gene: 7. Germline-derived CDR1 and CDR2 are MGHDK and SYGVNS. CDR3 in amino acids: CASTASGGALDTQYF. In DNA form, the CDR3 reads TGTGCCAGCACAGCTAGCGGGGGGGCCTTAGATACGCAGTATTTT.

This clone has just one count. The chain couples TRBV7-9 to TRBJ2-1; D is undetermined. The germline gives CDR1 SEHNR, CDR2 FQNEAQ (reference sequence). Trimming removed 2 bases from V and 9 bases from J, with 8 bases in between. The CDR3 sequence is 12 residues long. DNA for the CDR3: TGTGCCAGCAGCTTACCCGTTGGTGAGCAGTTCTTC. Residues: CASSLPVGEQFF.

This chain uses TRBV3-1 (or the pseudogene TRBV3-2) with TRBJ2-1; possibly TRBD1 for D (5 bases). V was clipped by 1 base and J by 5 bases, with 12 bases between them. The CDR3 consists of 15 residues. Germline values: CDR1 LGHDT, CDR2 YNNKEL (reference sequence). Written as DNA, the CDR3 is TGTGCCAGCAGCCAAGGCTCAGGGCCCCACAATGAGCAGTTCTTC. Protein: CASSQGSGPHNEQFF.

This clone was recorded only once. The V gene is TRBV3-1 (or the pseudogene TRBV3-2), the J gene TRBJ2-2; the D is unclear. The ends were cut back, 0 bases at V and 6 bases at J, with 8 bases in the middle. CDR3 length: 14 amino acids. Germline CDR1 LGHDT, CDR2 YNNKEL (reference sequence). The CDR3 loop reads CASSQDSPAGELFF. As DNA, the CDR3 is TGTGCCAGCAGCCAAGATTCTCCGGCCGGGGAGCTGTTTTTT.

The chain combines TRBV11-2 with TRBJ2-1; D unresolved. Germline V CDR1 and CDR2: SGHAT, FQNNGV. There are 11 residues in the CDR3. The V end lost 1 base, the J end lost 6 bases, and 1 base lay between the germline ends. The CDR3 coding sequence is TGTGCCAGCAGCTTAGCCAATGAGCAGTTCTTC. Its translation is CASSLANEQFF.

The chain employs TRBV3-1 (or the pseudogene TRBV3-2) and TRBJ2-1; no clear D. The V end was cut by 0 bases, the J end by 7 bases, with 7 bases between. Germline V gene lookup returns CDR1 LGHDT and CDR2 YNNKEL (reference sequence). The CDR3 length is 13 residues. As DNA, the CDR3 is TGTGCCAGCAGCCAAGATTCCCCTAATGAGCAGTTCTTC. Translating it yields CASSQDSPNEQFF.

CDR3 sequence reads: CASSEQGANEKLFF. The CDR3 nucleotides read TGTGCCAGCAGTGAACAGGGCGCTAATGAAAAACTGTTTTTT. V is TRBV9 and J is TRBJ1-4; weak D call: TRBD1 (6 bases). CDR1 and CDR2 from the germline V gene are SGDLS and YYNGEE. The V gene lost 5 bases and the J gene lost 3 bases, with 11 bases spanning the gap. The CDR3 is made up of 14 amino acids.

The chain's CDR3 is CASSHARGVSYEQYF. The CDR3 DNA sequence: TGCGCCAGCAGCCATGCCCGTGGGGTTTCGTACGAGCAGTACTTC. The chain couples TRBV4-1 to TRBJ2-7; D unclear. V shed 3 bases and J shed 4 bases, with 16 bases lying between them. Germline values: CDR1 MGHRA, CDR2 YSYEKL. This CDR3 region has 15 residues.

The chain couples TRBV7-9 to TRBJ2-1; tentatively, D is TRBD1 (5 bases). V lost 4 bases and J 7 bases, leaving 11 bases between the germline ends. Germline CDR1 SEHNR, CDR2 FQNEAQ (reference sequence). The CDR3 has 13 residues. The CDR3 reads CASSSETENEQFF. The CDR3 DNA sequence: TGTGCCAGCAGCTCTGAGACAGAAAATGAGCAGTTCTTC.

J is TRBJ1-1 and V is TRBV5-4; possibly TRBD1 for D (5 bases). Trimming took 2 bases from V and 1 from J, leaving 9 bases between them. This CDR3 has 14 amino acids. Germline values: CDR1 SGHNT, CDR2 YYREEE (reference sequence). The CDR3 DNA sequence: TGTGCCAGCAGCTTCTCTCAGGGGAACACTGAAGCTTTCTTT. Protein product: CASSFSQGNTEAFF.